One sample yielded the 5 T cell receptor beta chains listed below, sequenced in a study of blood T cell repertoires in COVID-19. TCRdb's copy holds only in-frame clones and misses some; the assay was immunoSEQ multiplex PCR. The sample includes roughly 290,000 clones, around four fifths seen only once; the top ten take around 4%. The specimen sequenced was peripheral blood. Receptors originate from a woman aged 45-65 years with active or convalescent COVID-19.

The rearrangement uses TRBV5-1 and TRBJ2-6; 8 nucleotides agree with TRBD1. This CDR3 has 20 residues. V was clipped by 1 base and J by 0 bases; unmatched bases: 12. Germline V CDR1 and CDR2: SGHRS, YFSETQ. CDR3 residues: CASSLKPGQGTYSGANVLTF. The CDR3 nucleotides read TGCGCCAGCAGCTTGAAACCAGGACAGGGCACCTACTCTGGGGCCAACGTCCTGACTTTC.

This chain uses TRBV27 with TRBJ1-6; the D gene is possibly TRBD1 (6 bases). The CDR3 consists of 17 residues. Germline CDR1 MNHEY, CDR2 SMNVEV (reference sequence). Trimming cost V 2 bases and J 11 bases, with 22 bases left between them. CDR3 in amino acids: CASSLTHPPGQYPPLHF. In DNA form, the CDR3 reads TGTGCCAGCAGTTTAACCCATCCCCCGGGACAATATCCACCCCTCCACTTT.

The sample holds one count of this clone. The rearrangement joins TRBV10-3 to TRBJ1-2, with a weak D call TRBD1 (6 bases). The V gene lost 0 bases and the J gene lost 1 base, with 15 bases spanning the gap. CDR1 is ENHRY and CDR2 is SYGVKD in the germline V gene. The CDR3 is 17 amino acids. In DNA, the CDR3 is TGTGCCATCAGTGAGTCTGTCTTTTACAGGGTTAACTATGGCTACACCTTC. As protein: CAISESVFYRVNYGYTF.

This clone has a handful of counts. This chain joins TRBV15 and TRBJ1-4, with D hard to call. CDR1 LNHNV and CDR2 YYDKDF come from the germline V gene (reference sequence). Trimming took 1 base from V and 4 from J, leaving 10 bases between them. CDR3 length: 15 residues. DNA for the CDR3: TGTGCCACCAGCAGAGTATATAGAGGTAATGAAAAACTGTTTTTT. Protein sequence: CATSRVYRGNEKLFF.

The rearrangement joins TRBV15 to TRBJ1-5, with D hard to call. Trimming pared 2 bases from V and 6 bases from J, leaving 8 bases between. Germline-derived CDR1 and CDR2 are LNHNV and YYDKDF (reference sequence). The CDR3 is made up of 13 amino acids. The DNA for the CDR3 is TGTGCCACCAGCAGATTGAGGCGTCAGCCCCAGCATTTT. Its translation is CATSRLRRQPQHF.